The rows below give T cell receptor beta chains drawn from one sample of a study of blood T cell repertoires in COVID-19. Clones were read by immunoSEQ multiplex PCR, and TCRdb kept only the in-frame ones, dropping some. The profile shows around 170,000 clones, 75% to 85% of them singletons. Source material: peripheral blood. Receptor source: a human donor in a cohort sampled during active COVID-19. CDR3s include the opening cysteine and the closing phenylalanine or tryptophan. The order of the fields is clone size, V gene, J gene, D gene, CDR3 protein, CDR3 DNA. A D gene is named only where the DNA matches it firmly. The listing skips clone size in some rows; elsewhere it reads once, few, many or a size class.

.	TRBV9	TRBJ2-1	TRBD2	CASSVVGSGGAPYNEQFF	TGTGCCAGCAGCGTAGTCGGTAGCGGGGGCGCCCCCTACAATGAGCAGTTCTTC
.	TRBV5-4	TRBJ1-2	.	CASSLAREGANYGYTF	TGTGCCAGCAGCTTGGCCAGGGAGGGAGCTAACTATGGCTACACCTTC
.	TRBV12-3/TRBV12-4	TRBJ2-7	.	CASSNRVSEQYF	TGTGCCAGCAGTAACAGGGTTTCCGAGCAGTACTTC
once	TRBV6-6	TRBJ1-1	TRBD1	CASIRGQGMGAFF	TGTGCCAGCATACGGGGACAGGGTATGGGAGCTTTCTTT
.	TRBV9	TRBJ1-2	.	CASSTVNFGYTF	TGTGCCAGCAGCACTGTAAATTTTGGCTACACCTTC
.	TRBV6-5	TRBJ1-5	TRBD1	CASSSDRVGNQPQHF	TGTGCCAGCAGTTCCGACAGGGTAGGGAATCAGCCCCAGCATTTT
.	TRBV24-1	TRBJ2-7	.	CATSESGQGLEQYF	TGTGCCACCAGTGAATCAGGGCAGGGACTCGAGCAGTACTTC
.	TRBV9	TRBJ2-7	TRBD1	CASSVGQGARYEQYF	TGTGCCAGCAGCGTGGGGCAGGGGGCTAGGTACGAGCAGTACTTC
.	TRBV28	TRBJ1-2	.	CASSQEYGYTF	TGTGCCAGCAGTCAGGAATATGGCTACACCTTC
.	TRBV29-1	TRBJ1-2	TRBD1	CSARDRNFYGYTF	TGCAGCGCCCGGGACAGAAATTTCTATGGCTACACCTTC
.	TRBV12-3/TRBV12-4	TRBJ1-5	.	CASSRQENQPQHF	TGTGCCAGCAGTCGACAGGAGAATCAGCCCCAGCATTTT
.	TRBV6-6	TRBJ1-2	TRBD1	CASSSRDSYYGYTF	TGTGCCAGCAGTTCCCGGGACAGCTACTATGGCTACACCTTC
.	TRBV7-9	TRBJ2-7	TRBD1	CASSMGQGYEQYF	TGTGCCAGCAGCATGGGACAGGGCTACGAGCAGTACTTC
.	TRBV11-2	TRBJ2-7	.	CASSPPSSYEQYF	TGTGCCAGCAGTCCACCGAGCTCCTACGAGCAGTACTTC
few	TRBV6-5	TRBJ2-7	TRBD1	CASSYSSRGQGEQYF	TGTGCCAGCAGTTACTCGAGTAGGGGGCAGGGCGAGCAGTACTTC
once	TRBV10-1	TRBJ2-3	.	CASSDYVDSSTDTQYF	TGCGCCAGCAGTGATTATGTAGACTCTAGCACAGATACGCAGTATTTT
.	TRBV27	TRBJ1-4	.	CASRNPGALEKLFF	TGTGCCAGCCGAAACCCGGGTGCACTTGAAAAACTGTTTTTT
.	TRBV20-1	TRBJ2-7	.	CSASRAGSSYEQYF	TGCAGTGCTAGTCGGGCGGGGTCCTCCTACGAGCAGTACTTC
.	TRBV7-3	TRBJ1-2	TRBD1	CASSTGQGVDGYTF	TGTGCCAGCAGCACCGGACAGGGGGTTGATGGCTACACCTTC
.	TRBV12-3/TRBV12-4	TRBJ2-7	.	CASSLGELYEQYF	TGTGCCAGCAGTTTAGGAGAACTCTACGAGCAGTACTTC
.	TRBV7-3	TRBJ1-1	.	CASSFRGKNTEAFF	TGTGCCAGCAGCTTTAGGGGGAAGAACACTGAAGCTTTCTTT
.	TRBV6-5	TRBJ1-2	TRBD1	CASRQGAGGYTF	TGTGCCAGCAGACAGGGGGCGGGCGGCTACACCTTC
.	TRBV24-1	TRBJ2-1	.	CATSDTQIYNEQFF	TGTGCCACCAGTGACACACAGATATACAATGAGCAGTTCTTC
.	TRBV7-2	TRBJ1-1	.	CASSLVGQTSTEAFF	TGTGCCAGCAGCTTAGTAGGACAGACCTCCACTGAAGCTTTCTTT
.	TRBV19	TRBJ2-7	.	CASSTPGQRYEQYF	TGTGCCAGTAGTACCCCGGGACAAAGATACGAGCAGTACTTC
.	TRBV27	TRBJ2-7	.	CASSYRGRTPYEQYF	TGTGCCAGCAGTTACCGAGGGAGGACCCCATACGAGCAGTACTTC
.	TRBV4-3	TRBJ1-1	TRBD1	CASSRRQGVSGTEAFF	TGCGCCAGCAGCCGCCGACAGGGGGTCTCGGGGACTGAAGCTTTCTTT
.	TRBV6-2/TRBV6-3	TRBJ1-1	.	CASSTVPGGGSEAFF	TGTGCCAGCAGTACCGTCCCGGGAGGGGGGAGTGAAGCTTTCTTT
.	TRBV3-1/TRBV3-2	TRBJ2-1	TRBD2	CASSPASGGGNEQFF	TGTGCCAGCAGCCCGGCTAGCGGGGGGGGGAATGAGCAGTTCTTC
.	TRBV6-2/TRBV6-3	TRBJ2-3	TRBD2	CASSPRGGVSDTQYF	TGTGCCAGCAGTCCGCGGGGGGGCGTATCAGATACGCAGTATTTT
.	TRBV6-6	TRBJ2-2	.	CASSSEGSNTGELFF	TGTGCCAGCAGTTCTGAGGGATCGAACACCGGGGAGCTGTTTTTT
.	TRBV27	TRBJ1-6	TRBD1	CASRLDRARNSPLHF	TGTGCCAGCAGATTAGACAGGGCCCGTAATTCACCCCTCCACTTT
many	TRBV19	TRBJ1-6	.	CASSTSGGGNSPLHF	TGTGCCAGTAGCACCAGCGGGGGCGGGAATTCACCCCTCCACTTT
.	TRBV4-2	TRBJ1-5	TRBD1	CASSQEVGRGINSNQPQHF	TGTGCCAGCAGCCAAGAGGTCGGCAGGGGGATTAATAGCAATCAGCCCCAGCATTTT
.	TRBV12-3/TRBV12-4	TRBJ2-7	.	CASSPAGGYEQYF	TGTGCCAGCAGTCCGGCCGGGGGCTACGAGCAGTACTTC
.	TRBV27	TRBJ2-7	TRBD1	CASSPGQSSYEQYF	TGTGCCAGCAGTCCGGGACAGAGCTCCTACGAGCAGTACTTC